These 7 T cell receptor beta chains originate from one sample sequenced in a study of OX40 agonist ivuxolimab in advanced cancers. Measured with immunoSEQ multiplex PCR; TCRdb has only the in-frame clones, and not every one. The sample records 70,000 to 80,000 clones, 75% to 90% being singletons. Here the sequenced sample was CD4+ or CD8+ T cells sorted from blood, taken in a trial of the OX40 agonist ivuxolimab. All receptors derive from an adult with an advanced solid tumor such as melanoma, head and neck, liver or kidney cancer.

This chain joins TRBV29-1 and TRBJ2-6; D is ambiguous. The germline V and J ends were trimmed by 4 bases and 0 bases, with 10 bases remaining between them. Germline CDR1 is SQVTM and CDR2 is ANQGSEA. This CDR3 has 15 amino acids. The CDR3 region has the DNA TGCAGCGTTGGGCCCGGATCCTCTGGGGCCAACGTCCTGACTTTC. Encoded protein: CSVGPGSSGANVLTF.

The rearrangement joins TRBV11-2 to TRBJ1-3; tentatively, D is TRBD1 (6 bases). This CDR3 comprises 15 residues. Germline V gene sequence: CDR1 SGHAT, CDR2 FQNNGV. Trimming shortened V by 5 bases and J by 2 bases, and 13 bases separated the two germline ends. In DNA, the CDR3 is TGTGCCAGCAGCCTTACCGGGGGCACTGGAAACACCATATATTTT. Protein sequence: CASSLTGGTGNTIYF.

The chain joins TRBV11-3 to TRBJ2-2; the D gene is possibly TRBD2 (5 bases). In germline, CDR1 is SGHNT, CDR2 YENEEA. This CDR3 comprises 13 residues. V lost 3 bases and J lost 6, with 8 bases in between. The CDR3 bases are TGTGCCAGCAGCTTGGAGGTCTCCGGGGAGCTGTTTTTT. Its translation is CASSLEVSGELFF. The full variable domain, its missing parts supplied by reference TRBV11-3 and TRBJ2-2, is EAGVVQSPRYKIIEKKQPVAFWCNPISGHNTLYWYLQNLGQGPELLIRYENEEAVDDSQLPKDRFSAERLKGVDSTLKIQPAELGDSAVYLCASSLEVSGELFFGEGSRLTVL.

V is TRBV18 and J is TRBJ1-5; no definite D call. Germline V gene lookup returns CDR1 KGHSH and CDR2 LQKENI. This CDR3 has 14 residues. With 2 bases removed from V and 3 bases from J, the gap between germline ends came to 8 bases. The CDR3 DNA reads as TGTGCCAGCTCACCATCGTCCCCCAATCAGCCCCAGCATTTT. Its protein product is CASSPSSPNQPQHF.

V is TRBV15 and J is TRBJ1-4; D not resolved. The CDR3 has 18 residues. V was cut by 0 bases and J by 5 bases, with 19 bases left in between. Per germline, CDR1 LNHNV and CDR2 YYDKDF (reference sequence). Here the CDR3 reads CATSRDLRGQAGNEKLFF. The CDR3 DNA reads TGTGCCACCAGCAGAGATCTACGAGGGCAGGCCGGGAATGAAAAACTGTTTTTT.

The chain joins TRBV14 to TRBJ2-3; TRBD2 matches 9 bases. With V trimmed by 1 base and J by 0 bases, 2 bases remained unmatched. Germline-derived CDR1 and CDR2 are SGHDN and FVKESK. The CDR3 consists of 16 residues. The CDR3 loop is CASSQGLAVSTDTQYF. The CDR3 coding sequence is TGTGCCAGCAGCCAAGGACTAGCGGTGAGCACAGATACGCAGTATTTT.

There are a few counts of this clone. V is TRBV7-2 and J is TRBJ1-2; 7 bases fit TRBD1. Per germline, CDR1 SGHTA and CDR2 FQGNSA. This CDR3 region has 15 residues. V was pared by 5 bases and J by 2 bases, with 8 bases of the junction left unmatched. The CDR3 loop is CASSPTQGTNYGYTF. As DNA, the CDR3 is TGTGCCAGCAGCCCGACACAGGGGACCAACTATGGCTACACCTTC.